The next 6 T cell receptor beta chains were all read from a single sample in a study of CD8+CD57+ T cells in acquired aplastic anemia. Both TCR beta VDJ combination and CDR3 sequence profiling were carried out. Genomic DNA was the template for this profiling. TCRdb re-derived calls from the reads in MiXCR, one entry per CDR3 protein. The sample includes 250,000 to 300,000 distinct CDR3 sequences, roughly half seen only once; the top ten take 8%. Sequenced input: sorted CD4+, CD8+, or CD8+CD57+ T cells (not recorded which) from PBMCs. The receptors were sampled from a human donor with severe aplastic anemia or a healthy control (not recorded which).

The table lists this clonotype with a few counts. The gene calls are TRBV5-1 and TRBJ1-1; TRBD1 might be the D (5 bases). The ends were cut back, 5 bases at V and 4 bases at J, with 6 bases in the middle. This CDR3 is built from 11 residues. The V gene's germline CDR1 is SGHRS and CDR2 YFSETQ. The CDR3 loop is CASRGATEAFF. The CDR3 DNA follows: TGCGCCAGCAGAGGGGCCACTGAAGCTTTCTTT.

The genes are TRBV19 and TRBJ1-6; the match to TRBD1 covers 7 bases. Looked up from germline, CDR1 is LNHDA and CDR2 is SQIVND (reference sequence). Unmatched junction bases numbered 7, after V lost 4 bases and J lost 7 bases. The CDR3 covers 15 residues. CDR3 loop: CASSKRDRRNSPLHF. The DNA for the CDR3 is TGTGCCAGTAGTAAGCGGGACAGACGAAATTCACCCCTCCACTTT.

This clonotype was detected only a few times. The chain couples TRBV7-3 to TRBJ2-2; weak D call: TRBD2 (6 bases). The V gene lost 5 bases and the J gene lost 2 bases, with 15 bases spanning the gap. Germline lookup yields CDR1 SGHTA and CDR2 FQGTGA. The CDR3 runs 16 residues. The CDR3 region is CASSPTGTFNTGELFF. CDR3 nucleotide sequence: TGTGCCAGCAGCCCCACCGGGACTTTTAACACCGGGGAGCTGTTTTTT.

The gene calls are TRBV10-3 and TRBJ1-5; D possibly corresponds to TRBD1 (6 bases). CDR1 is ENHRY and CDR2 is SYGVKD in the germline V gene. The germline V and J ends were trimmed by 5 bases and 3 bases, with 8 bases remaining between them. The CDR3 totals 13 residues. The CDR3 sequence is CAISRGDNQPQHF. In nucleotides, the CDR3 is TGTGCCATCAGTAGGGGGGACAATCAGCCCCAGCATTTT.

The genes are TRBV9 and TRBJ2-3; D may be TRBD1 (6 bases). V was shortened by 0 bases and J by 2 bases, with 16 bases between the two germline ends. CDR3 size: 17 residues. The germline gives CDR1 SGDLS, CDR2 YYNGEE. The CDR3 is CASSVAPNRETTDTQYF. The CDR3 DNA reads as TGTGCCAGCAGCGTAGCCCCGAACAGGGAGACCACAGATACGCAGTATTTT.

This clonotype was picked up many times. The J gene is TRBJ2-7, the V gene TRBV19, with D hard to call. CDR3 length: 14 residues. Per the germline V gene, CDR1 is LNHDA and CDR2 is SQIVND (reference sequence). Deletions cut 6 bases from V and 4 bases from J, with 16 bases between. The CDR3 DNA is TGTGCCAGTAGCTCAAAAACTACGGGTTACGAGCAGTACTTC. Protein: CASSSKTTGYEQYF.